This T cell receptor (beta chain) was recorded in a study of cytomegalovirus exposure and HLA in healthy donors. V was trimmed by 4 bases and J by 6 bases, leaving 15 bases between them. The germline gives CDR1 MDHEN, CDR2 SYDVKM. The CDR3 contains 15 residues. The PCR made use of 60 Vbeta and 13 Jbeta primers. The table came from immunoSEQ multiplex PCR; TCRdb's copy has only in-frame clones and leaves some out. This sample carries under 200,000 clones, around 84% of them seen once, and the ten largest clones take more than 1.5%. The material sequenced was PBMCs. This clonotype was obtained from a man aged 18 to 29 in good health and CMV-seronegative. The chain recombines TRBV28 with TRBJ1-4; maybe TRBD1 (5 bases). The CDR3 reads CASSSAGGRHEKLFF. The CDR3 DNA sequence: TGTGCCAGCAGTTCCGCCGGGGGGAGACATGAAAAACTGTTTTTT.